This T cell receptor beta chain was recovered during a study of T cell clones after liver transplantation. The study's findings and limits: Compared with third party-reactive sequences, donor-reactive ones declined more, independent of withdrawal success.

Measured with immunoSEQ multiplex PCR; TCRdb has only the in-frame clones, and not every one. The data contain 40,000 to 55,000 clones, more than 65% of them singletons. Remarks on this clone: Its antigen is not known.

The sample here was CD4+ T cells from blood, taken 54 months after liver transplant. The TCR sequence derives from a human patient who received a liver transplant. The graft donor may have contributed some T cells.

This CDR3 is CASSEATYEAFF. CDR3 bases: TGTGCCAGCAGTGAGGCTACATATGAAGCTTTCTTT. The J gene is TRBJ1-1, the V gene TRBV6-1; no reliable D call. The germline V and J ends were trimmed by 3 bases and 7 bases, with 9 bases remaining between them. CDR3 length: 12 residues. CDR1 is MNHNS and CDR2 is SASEGT in the germline V gene.